What follows are 5 T cell receptor beta chains derived from one specimen sequenced in a study of blood T cell repertoires in COVID-19. Generated by immunoSEQ multiplex PCR, the TCRdb table keeps only in-frame clones and is missing some. The table lists around 94,000 clones, around 90% of them singletons, with 4% to 4.5% in the top ten. The material sequenced was peripheral blood. Receptors were obtained from a man aged 18 to 35 with acute or convalescent COVID-19.

The chain is built from TRBV5-4 and TRBJ2-2, with 7 bases that match TRBD2. The CDR3 length is 15 residues. Losses at the gene ends were 2 bases for V and 4 bases for J; bases not matched to a gene: 5. Germline V CDR1 and CDR2: SGHNT, YYREEE (reference sequence). Written as DNA, the CDR3 is TGTGCCAGCAGCTTTCTAGCGGAACCCACCGGGGAGCTGTTTTTT. Its protein product is CASSFLAEPTGELFF.

This clone was counted once. The rearrangement links TRBV11-2 to TRBJ1-4; the D gene is possibly TRBD1 (6 bases). Trimming cost V 7 bases and J 2 bases, with 11 bases left between them. This CDR3 region has 14 residues. The germline V gene encodes CDR1 SGHAT and CDR2 FQNNGV. The CDR3 region has the DNA TGTGCCAGCACCATGGGGGCCACTAATGAAAAACTGTTTTTT. Translation: CASTMGATNEKLFF.

This sequence joins TRBV5-4 and TRBJ2-3; 8 bases map to TRBD1. The trim removed 5 bases at V and 8 bases at J, leaving 10 bases unmatched. Germline V gives CDR1 SGHNT, CDR2 YYREEE (reference sequence). The CDR3 totals 14 residues. The CDR3 protein is CASSPGQDRGTQYF. Here the CDR3 DNA reads TGTGCCAGCAGTCCGGGACAGGACAGAGGTACGCAGTATTTT.

The chain recombines TRBV12-3 or TRBV12-4 with TRBJ1-2; 9 bases are shared with TRBD1. Trimming removed 8 bases from V and 8 bases from J; junction bases left unmatched: 9. CDR3 length equals 13 residues. DNA of the CDR3: TGTGCCAGCGGAGGGACAGGGCCAGGGGGCTACACCTTC. Protein: CASGGTGPGGYTF.

V is TRBV6-1 and J is TRBJ1-2; no definite D call. Trimming left V 1 base short and J 2 bases short, with 8 bases between. The germline gives CDR1 MNHNS, CDR2 SASEGT. The CDR3 totals 14 residues. In nucleotides, the CDR3 is TGTGCCAGCAGTGAAGAGCACGGGAACTATGGCTACACCTTC. Amino acids: CASSEEHGNYGYTF.